Shown below are 8 T cell receptor beta chains from a single sample sequenced in a study of blood T cells in healthy people across ages. For the second PCR, which ran for 7 to 11 cycles, a sample-barcoded 5' primer and a J-beta primer mix were used. Using its own MiXCR run on the 5' RACE reads, TCRdb lists one record per CDR3 protein. Of hundreds of thousands of distinct CDR3 sequences listed, 32% are singletons. Sequencing used blood. The receptors derive from a woman aged 80 or older in good health.

In this sample, this clonotype turned up a few times. This chain uses TRBV11-3 with TRBJ2-1; 7 positions agree with TRBD2. CDR3 size: 15 residues. Germline CDR1 and CDR2: SGHNT and YENEEA. V lost 0 bases to trimming and J lost 3 bases; unmatched junction nucleotides: 2. CDR3 sequence reads: CASSLDGGSYNEQFF. The CDR3 DNA follows: TGTGCCAGCAGCTTAGACGGGGGGAGCTACAATGAGCAGTTCTTC.

With regard to this clonotype: This clone may be a read error of a much larger clone one base away. The chain combines TRBV12-3 or TRBV12-4 with TRBJ2-4, with D uncertain. This CDR3 comprises 14 residues. Between the trimmed V and J ends, which lost 4 bases and 8 bases, there was a span of 15 bases. CDR3 in DNA: TGTGCCAGCAGTTGGACCGCAGCTAGGGACATTCAGTACTTC. Its translation is CASSWTAARDIQYF.

In this sample, this clonotype turned up many times. The chain carries TRBV7-9 and TRBJ2-5; D might be TRBD1 (5 bases). Germline CDR1 SEHNR, CDR2 FQNEAQ (reference sequence). The CDR3 runs 14 residues. Trimming took off 1 base at V and 7 bases at J, with 13 bases between the two ends. The CDR3: CASSLESGSTTQYF. CDR3 nucleotide sequence: TGTGCCAGCAGCTTAGAGTCAGGGTCCACGACCCAGTACTTC.

To note about this clonotype: As the CDR3 is not closed by the conserved phenylalanine or tryptophan, this likely results from a read error. The V gene is TRBV9, the J gene TRBJ2-5, with 12 bases matching TRBD2. CDR3 length equals 16 residues. V gave up 4 bases and J gave up 11 bases; unmatched junction bases: 15. Germline V lookup: CDR1 SGDLS, CDR2 YYNGEE. DNA of the CDR3: TGTGCCAGCAGCTCGCGACTAGCGGGGGCCCTCAATGAGCAGTACTGC. As protein: CASSSRLAGALNEQYC.

This clonotype has a count of ten or more. The chain joins TRBV7-2 to TRBJ2-3; D is tentatively TRBD1 or TRBD2 (5 bases each). CDR1 SGHTA and CDR2 FQGNSA come from the germline V gene. V lost 0 bases and J lost 0, with 7 bases in between. The CDR3 sequence is 15 residues long. CDR3 in DNA: TGTGCCAGCAGCTTAGCGTGGGGGAGCACAGATACGCAGTATTTT. Its protein is CASSLAWGSTDTQYF. Combining the CDR3 with reference TRBV7-2 and TRBJ2-3 gives the whole variable domain GAGVSQSPSNKVTEKGKDVELRCDPISGHTALYWYRQSLGQGLEFLIYFQGNSAPDKSGLPSDRFSAERTGGSVSTLTIQRTQQEDSAVYLCASSLAWGSTDTQYFGPGTRLTVL.

The chain carries TRBV6-5 and TRBJ2-3; weak D call: TRBD2 (5 bases). Trimming left V 7 bases short and J 6 bases short, with 14 bases between. Germline V gives CDR1 MNHEY, CDR2 SVGAGI. CDR3 size: 13 residues. The chain's CDR3 is CASTLLGSDTQYF. In DNA, the CDR3 is TGTGCCAGCACCCTACTAGGGTCGGATACGCAGTATTTT.

This clonotype was detected many times. The chain couples TRBV7-3 to TRBJ2-1, with 13 bases aligning to TRBD2. CDR3 length equals 15 residues. Trimming removed 3 bases from V and 9 bases from J; junction bases left unmatched: 5. Germline CDR1 SGHTA, CDR2 FQGTGA. CDR3 protein: CASSFGTSGVAEQFF. The CDR3 DNA reads as TGTGCCAGCAGCTTCGGGACTAGCGGGGTCGCTGAGCAGTTCTTC.

This clonotype was observed at least ten times. The chain has TRBV20-1 and TRBJ2-7, with D unresolved. This CDR3 is 13 amino acids long. V lost 5 bases and J 1 base, leaving 12 bases between the germline ends. The V gene's germline CDR1 is DFQATT and CDR2 SNEGSKA (reference sequence). The CDR3 nucleotides are TGCAGTGCTCTCTTATCTGAATCCTACGAGCAGTACTTC. As protein: CSALLSESYEQYF.